A single sample is the source of the 24 T cell receptor beta chains below, sequenced in a study of blood T cell repertoires in COVID-19. Libraries were prepared by immunoSEQ multiplex PCR; TCRdb keeps only in-frame clonotypes and omits some of them. The repertoire holds 200,000 to 300,000 clones, with 85% to 90% as singletons. The sample taken for sequencing was peripheral blood. These receptor sequences come from a woman aged 70-85 years with active or convalescent COVID-19.

The chain couples TRBV5-5 to TRBJ1-5; D unresolved. The ends were cut back, 0 bases at V and 3 bases at J, with 7 bases in the middle. The CDR3 totals 14 residues. Germline values: CDR1 SGHKS, CDR2 YYEKEE (reference sequence). The CDR3: CASSLGSSNQPQHF. The DNA of the CDR3 is TGTGCCAGCAGCTTGGGGAGTTCCAATCAGCCCCAGCATTTT.

V is TRBV11-2 and J is TRBJ1-1; 8 bases are a match to TRBD1. Germline V gene lookup returns CDR1 SGHAT and CDR2 FQNNGV. The CDR3 has 16 amino acids. The trim removed 5 bases at V and 2 bases at J, leaving 10 bases unmatched. The CDR3 loop is CASSAYTGTGNTEAFF. The CDR3 DNA sequence: TGTGCCAGCAGCGCATATACCGGGACAGGTAACACTGAAGCTTTCTTT.

The chain employs TRBV9 and TRBJ2-1; 9 bases fit TRBD1. CDR1 is SGDLS and CDR2 is YYNGEE in the germline V gene. V lost 3 bases, J lost 5 bases, and 3 bases stayed unmatched. The CDR3 has 14 amino acids. The CDR3 region is CASSGTGVNNEQFF. For the CDR3, the DNA is TGTGCCAGCAGCGGGACAGGGGTCAACAATGAGCAGTTCTTC.

The chain employs TRBV6-5 and TRBJ2-5, with D maybe TRBD1 (5 bases). The germline gives CDR1 MNHEY, CDR2 SVGAGI. The CDR3 length is 16 residues. Trimming shortened V by 2 bases and J by 2 bases, and 15 bases separated the two germline ends. CDR3 nucleotides: TGTGCCAGCAGTTACCAGGGCTGGCTAGGGCAAGAGACCCAGTACTTC. Translating gives CASSYQGWLGQETQYF.

CDR3: CASRGTGPTNEKLFF. CDR3 DNA: TGTGCCAGCAGGGGGACAGGCCCAACTAATGAAAAACTGTTTTTT. The chain is built from TRBV6-5 and TRBJ1-4, with 8 bases matching TRBD1. CDR1 is MNHEY, CDR2 SVGAGI, per germline. With 6 bases clipped from V and 0 bases from J, the junction kept 3 bases outside the gene matches. CDR3 length: 15 residues.

The V gene is TRBV6-2 or TRBV6-3, the J gene TRBJ1-2, with 7 bases matching TRBD1. Looked up from germline, CDR1 is MNHEY and CDR2 is SVGEGT. V shed 4 bases, J shed 3 bases, and the junction held 11 bases outside the gene matches. The CDR3 has 16 amino acids. CDR3: CASSSGGGADHYGYTF. DNA for the CDR3: TGTGCCAGCAGTTCCGGAGGGGGCGCAGATCACTATGGCTACACCTTC.

V usage is TRBV2 and J usage is TRBJ2-1; tentatively, D is TRBD2 (6 bases). The V gene's germline CDR1 is SNHLY and CDR2 FYNNEI. The CDR3 is made up of 15 amino acids. Trimming pared 6 bases from V and 2 bases from J, leaving 14 bases between. CDR3 region: CASRAGTGTYNEQFF. CDR3 DNA: TGTGCCAGCAGGGCCGGGACTGGTACCTACAATGAGCAGTTCTTC.

The CDR3 coding sequence is TGTGCCAGCAGCTTACCTTGTGGGCTAGCGGGGACTAGCTCCTACAATGAGCAGTTCTTC. It codes for CASSLPCGLAGTSSYNEQFF. The chain employs TRBV11-3 and TRBJ2-1, with 9 positions matching TRBD2. The germline gives CDR1 SGHNT, CDR2 YENEEA. After removal of 2 bases from V and 0 bases from J, the junction contained 14 bases not matched to a gene. The CDR3 totals 20 residues.

This clone was recorded only once. CDR3 loop: CASSQVIGAGQPQHF. In nucleotides, the CDR3 is TGTGCCAGCAGCCAAGTGATTGGGGCCGGACAGCCCCAGCATTTT. This chain joins TRBV3-1 (or the pseudogene TRBV3-2) and TRBJ1-5, with a weak D call TRBD1 (5 bases). Germline V gene data show CDR1 as LGHDT and CDR2 as YNNKEL (reference sequence). V gave up 1 base and J gave up 7 bases, with 14 bases separating them. This CDR3 region has 15 residues.

The CDR3 here is CASSIRDRADALHF. The CDR3, as DNA: TGTGCCAGTAGTATACGAGACAGAGCCGATGCCCTCCACTTT. The V and J genes are TRBV19 and TRBJ1-6; D perhaps matches TRBD1 (5 bases). From germline, CDR1 is LNHDA and CDR2 SQIVND (reference sequence). The CDR3 runs 14 residues. Trimming shortened V by 2 bases and J by 14 bases, and 16 bases separated the two germline ends. Using reference TRBV19 and TRBJ1-6 for the parts outside the CDR3, the full variable domain is DGGITQSPKYLFRKEGQNVTLSCEQNLNHDAMYWYRQDPGQGLRLIYYSQIVNDFQKGDIAEGYSVSREKKESFPLTVTSAQKNPTAFYLCASSIRDRADALHFGNGTRLTVT.

This chain uses TRBV5-5 with TRBJ2-7; D is perhaps TRBD1 (6 bases). V was shortened by 2 bases and J by 5 bases, with 8 bases between the two germline ends. The CDR3 spans 12 residues. Germline V gives CDR1 SGHKS, CDR2 YYEKEE (reference sequence). This CDR3 reads CASSFAGDEQYF. In DNA form, the CDR3 reads TGTGCCAGCAGCTTCGCAGGGGACGAGCAGTACTTC.

The V call is TRBV2, the J call TRBJ2-7, with a weak D call TRBD1 (5 bases). Germline-derived CDR1 and CDR2 are SNHLY and FYNNEI. CDR3 length equals 13 residues. Trimming stripped 7 bases from V and 4 bases from J, with 14 bases between. The CDR3 spells CASTELRGYEQYF. The CDR3 DNA is TGTGCCAGCACCGAACTAAGGGGATACGAGCAGTACTTC.

The gene calls are TRBV6-2 or TRBV6-3 and TRBJ1-6; D is perhaps TRBD1 (5 bases). The CDR3 is 16 residues long. V lost 7 bases and J 10 bases, leaving 23 bases between the germline ends. CDR1 and CDR2 from the germline V gene are MNHEY and SVGEGT. The CDR3 bases are TGTGCCAGCACCCCCCGCGGAGGGGCGCTTGGATCACCCCTCCACTTT. As protein: CASTPRGGALGSPLHF.

The V gene is TRBV6-5, the J gene TRBJ2-2; D may be TRBD2 (6 bases). The CDR3 is made up of 14 amino acids. V gave up 10 bases and J gave up 6 bases, with 18 bases separating them. CDR1 and CDR2 (germline): MNHEY, SVGAGI. CDR3 coding DNA: TGTGCCACCGTGGGGGGTAGTTGGTCCGGGGAGCTGTTTTTT. This gives the protein CATVGGSWSGELFF.

The chain is built from TRBV6-5 and TRBJ1-5, with D uncertain. CDR1 and CDR2 from the germline V gene are MNHEY and SVGAGI. V lost 6 bases, J lost 3 bases, and 6 bases lay in between. The CDR3 contains 12 residues. The CDR3 coding sequence is TGTGCCAGCAGGGCGGCCAATCAGCCCCAGCATTTT. It encodes CASRAANQPQHF.

The V gene is TRBV7-9, the J gene TRBJ2-1; 12 nucleotides line up with TRBD2. The CDR3 is 16 residues long. Trimming cost V 1 base and J 9 bases; bases outside gene matches: 7. From germline, CDR1 is SEHNR and CDR2 FQNEAQ (reference sequence). Here the CDR3 reads CASSLGGLAGILEQFF. Here the CDR3 DNA reads TGTGCCAGCAGCTTAGGAGGACTAGCGGGGATACTTGAGCAGTTCTTC.

The chain couples TRBV19 to TRBJ1-2; tentative D call: TRBD1 (6 bases). Trimming pared 6 bases from V and 0 bases from J, leaving 11 bases between. The CDR3 loop spans 14 amino acids. From germline, CDR1 is LNHDA and CDR2 SQIVND (reference sequence). CDR3 loop: CASRMKGANYGYTF. Here the CDR3 DNA reads TGTGCCAGTAGAATGAAGGGGGCTAACTATGGCTACACCTTC.

The V call is TRBV2, the J call TRBJ2-6; the match to TRBD1 covers 8 bases. CDR1 SNHLY and CDR2 FYNNEI come from the germline V gene. V gave up 6 bases and J gave up 1 base; unmatched junction bases: 8. The CDR3 consists of 17 residues. The CDR3: CASRWQGADSGANVLTF. The CDR3 bases are TGTGCCAGCAGATGGCAGGGGGCCGATTCTGGGGCCAACGTCCTGACTTTC.

This chain connects TRBV4-2 to TRBJ2-1, with a possible D match to TRBD2 (6 bases). Germline-derived CDR1 and CDR2 are LGHNA and YNFKEQ. The CDR3 spans 16 residues. V was pared by 0 bases and J by 7 bases, with 16 bases between. CDR3 in DNA: TGTGCCAGCAGCCAAGAACCTCATGGGGGGAGAAATGAGCAGTTCTTC. Protein sequence: CASSQEPHGGRNEQFF.

The J gene is TRBJ1-1, the V gene TRBV29-1; 7 bases map to TRBD1. With 8 bases clipped from V and 5 bases from J, the junction kept 11 bases outside the gene matches. This CDR3 comprises 13 residues. CDR1 and CDR2 from the germline V gene are SQVTM and ANQGSEA. The CDR3 sequence: CSMDRSRDTEAFF. The DNA for the CDR3 is TGCAGCATGGACAGGTCCCGCGATACTGAAGCTTTCTTT.

The rearrangement joins TRBV10-3 to TRBJ2-6, with a tentative D call TRBD2 (5 bases). The germline V gene has CDR1 ENHRY and CDR2 SYGVKD. The CDR3 has 18 residues. V lost 3 bases to trimming and J lost 4 bases, with 19 bases between them. This CDR3 reads CAISDRAGVLGGANVLTF. CDR3 coding DNA: TGTGCCATCAGTGACCGTGCCGGGGTGCTTGGAGGGGCCAACGTCCTGACTTTC.

CDR3 residues: CASSQENGLVGLETQYF. Written as DNA, the CDR3 is TGCGCCAGCAGCCAAGAGAACGGGCTAGTAGGACTAGAGACCCAGTACTTC. The rearrangement links TRBV4-1 to TRBJ2-5, with D perhaps matching TRBD2 (5 bases). Between the trimmed V and J ends, which lost 0 bases and 4 bases, there was a span of 18 bases. The CDR3 loop spans 17 amino acids. The germline V gene has CDR1 MGHRA and CDR2 YSYEKL.

The CDR3 loop reads CASSYSTGTAEKLFF. The CDR3 nucleotides are TGTGCCAGCAGTTACTCGACAGGGACGGCTGAAAAACTGTTTTTT. The rearrangement uses TRBV6-6 and TRBJ1-4, with 7 bases that match TRBD1. In germline, CDR1 is MNHNY, CDR2 SVGAGI (reference sequence). The junction had 5 bases not matched to a gene; V was cut back by 0 bases and J by 7 bases. The CDR3 sequence is 15 residues long.

This sequence joins TRBV10-2 and TRBJ1-5; unclear D gene. The CDR3 extends over 12 amino acids. Trimming took 7 bases from V and 2 from J, leaving 6 bases between them. Germline CDR1 reads WSHSY; CDR2 reads SAAADI. DNA for the CDR3: TGCGCCAGCAAAGAGGGCAATCAGCCCCAGCATTTT. Translated, it gives CASKEGNQPQHF.